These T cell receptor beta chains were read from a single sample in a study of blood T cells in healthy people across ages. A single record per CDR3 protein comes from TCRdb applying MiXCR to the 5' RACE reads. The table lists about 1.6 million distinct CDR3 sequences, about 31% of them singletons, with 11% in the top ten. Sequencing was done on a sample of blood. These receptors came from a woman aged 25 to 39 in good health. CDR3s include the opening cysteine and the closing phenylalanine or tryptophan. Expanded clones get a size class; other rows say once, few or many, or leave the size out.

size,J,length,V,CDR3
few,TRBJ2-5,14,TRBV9,CASSGTGIGETQYF
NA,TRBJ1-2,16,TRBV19,CASSSGTGRIQRGYTF
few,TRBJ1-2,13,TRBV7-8,CASSLDPANGYTF
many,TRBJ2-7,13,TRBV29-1,CSVARDSPYEQYF
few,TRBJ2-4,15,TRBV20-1,CSAPRTSGDVGIQYF
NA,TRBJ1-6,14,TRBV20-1,CSAGTGSYNSPLHF
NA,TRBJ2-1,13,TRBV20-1,CSAREDSYNEQFF
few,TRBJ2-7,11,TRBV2,CASSLAVEQYF
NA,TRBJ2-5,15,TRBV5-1,CASRFAAGLGETQYF
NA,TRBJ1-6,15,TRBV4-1,CASSQDEVTNSPLHF
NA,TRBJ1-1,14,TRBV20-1,CSARAWGVDTEAFF
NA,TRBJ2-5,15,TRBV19,CASTRDRAGQETQYF
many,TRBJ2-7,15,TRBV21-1,CASICHWDLSYEQYF
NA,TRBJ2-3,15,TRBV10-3,CATDPLAGGTDTQYF
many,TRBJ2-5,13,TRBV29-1,CSVEDGGGGEQYF
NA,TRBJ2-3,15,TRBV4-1,CASRRVGGSTDTQYF
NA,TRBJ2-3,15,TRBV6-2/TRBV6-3,CASSLSPDSTDTQYF
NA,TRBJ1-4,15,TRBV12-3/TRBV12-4,CASSLGTGVYEKLFF
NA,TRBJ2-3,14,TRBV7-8,CASSPPGFRDTQYF
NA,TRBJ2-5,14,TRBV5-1,CASSWGAGTETQYF
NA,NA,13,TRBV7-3,CAGSSTAGVEQYF
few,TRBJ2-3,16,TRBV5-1,CASSWTSGGAPATQYF
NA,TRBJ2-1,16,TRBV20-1,CSARDPGSGSQDEQFF
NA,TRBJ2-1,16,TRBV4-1,CASSLGRANSYNEQFF
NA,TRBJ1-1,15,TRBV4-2,CAGSQDFGGSTEAFF
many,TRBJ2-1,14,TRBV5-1,CASSPGQGTNEQFF
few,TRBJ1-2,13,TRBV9,CASSADENYGYTF
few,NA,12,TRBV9,CASSVGLETQYF
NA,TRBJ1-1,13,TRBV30,CAWSSELNTEAFF
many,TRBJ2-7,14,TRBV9,CASIHGEGSYEQYF
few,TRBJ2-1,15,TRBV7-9,CASSLWDRVSDEQFF
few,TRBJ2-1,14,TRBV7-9,CASPSDSSYNEQFF
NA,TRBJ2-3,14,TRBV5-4,CASSLGDLTDTQYF
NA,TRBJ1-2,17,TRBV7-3,CASSAFTLGLLNYGYTF
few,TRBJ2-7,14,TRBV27,CASKRQGATYEQYF
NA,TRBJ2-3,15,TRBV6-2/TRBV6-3,CASSHRGEGTDTQYF
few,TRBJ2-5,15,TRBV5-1,CASSPGRLAGETQYF
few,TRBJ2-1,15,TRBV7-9,CASTQTSGRYNEQFF
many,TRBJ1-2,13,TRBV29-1,CSVVGEGLYGYTF
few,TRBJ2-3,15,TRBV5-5,CASSFKKGSLDTQYF
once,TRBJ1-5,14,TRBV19,CASTRNHESQPQHF
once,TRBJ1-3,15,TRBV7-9,CASSPDRGSGNTIYF
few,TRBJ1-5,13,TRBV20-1,CSARGGPDQPQHF
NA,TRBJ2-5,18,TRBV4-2,CASSQENPVQVYQETQYF
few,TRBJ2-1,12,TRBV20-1,CSARDEYNEQFF
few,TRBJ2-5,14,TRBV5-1,CASSLMGGEEAQYF
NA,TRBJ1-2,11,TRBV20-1,CIGTGSGGYTF
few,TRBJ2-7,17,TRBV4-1,CASSQDLSGATSYEQYF
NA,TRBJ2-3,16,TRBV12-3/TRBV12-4,CASTQGLAGLTDTQYF
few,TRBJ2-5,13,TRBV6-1,CASSEWIGETQYF
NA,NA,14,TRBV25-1,CASSDPRSVETQYF
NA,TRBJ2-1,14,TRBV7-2,CASSLMRPENEQFF
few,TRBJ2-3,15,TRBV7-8,CASSLNSGTTDTQYF
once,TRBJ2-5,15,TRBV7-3,CASSPLGSGRSTQYF
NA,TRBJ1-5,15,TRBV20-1,CSAPRAGTGNQPQHF
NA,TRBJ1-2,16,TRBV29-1,CSVDGGQGQGEYGYTF
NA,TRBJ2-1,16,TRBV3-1,CASSRPSGSRYNEQFF
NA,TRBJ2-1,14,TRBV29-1,CSVTQGAYGNEQFF
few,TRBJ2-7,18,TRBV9,CASSTTRRLAGVSYEQYF